Listed below are T cell receptor beta chains from one sample, sequenced in a study of T cells after yellow fever vaccination. TCRdb re-derived calls from the 5' RACE reads in MiXCR, one entry per CDR3 protein. The repertoire holds just over 300,000 distinct CDR3 sequences, with around 3.6% as singletons. Sequencing used PBMCs, obtained on the day of the yellow fever booster vaccination. Receptors originate from a man aged 18 to 30 who received the YFV17D yellow fever vaccine. Each CDR3 is given with its conserved first and last residue. D genes are given only for firm matches. Not all rows give a size; the values are once, few, many and, for expanded clones, a class.

cdr3_aa | cdr3_nt | v_call | clone_size | d_call | j_call
CASSPRWERGATDTQYF | TGTGCCAGCAGCCCTAGGTGGGAGCGGGGGGCCACAGATACGCAGTATTTT | TRBV5-6 | many | TRBD2 | TRBJ2-3
CASSFRQLPRGAQYF | TGTGCCAGCAGCTTCCGACAGCTTCCCCGAGGGGCGCAGTACTTC | TRBV14 | few | NA | TRBJ2-7
CASSQEVLEYAFEQYF | TGTGCCAGCAGCCAAGAAGTCCTAGAGTATGCATTCGAGCAGTACTTC | TRBV4-2 | few | NA | TRBJ2-7
CASSYGLTVTNQPQHF | TGTGCCAGCAGTTACGGTTTGACAGTGACTAATCAGCCCCAGCATTTT | TRBV6-6 | NA | NA | TRBJ1-5
CASTLDPEQETQYF | TGTGCCAGCACCCTGGACCCAGAACAAGAGACCCAGTACTTC | TRBV12-3/TRBV12-4 | many | NA | TRBJ2-5
CASSLPATSGGAQHTQYF | TGTGCCAGCAGCTTGCCCGCTACTAGCGGGGGGGCCCAACATACGCAGTATTTT | TRBV7-8 | many | TRBD2 | TRBJ2-3
CSAELAGGRYEQYF | TGCAGTGCTGAATTAGCGGGGGGGCGGTACGAGCAGTACTTC | TRBV20-1 | NA | TRBD2 | TRBJ2-7
CASRQGGPTEAFF | TGTGCCAGCAGACAGGGGGGCCCCACTGAAGCTTTCTTT | TRBV27 | few | TRBD1 | TRBJ1-1
CASSLLGGIKQYPYEQYF | TGTGCCAGCAGCTTACTCGGGGGTATAAAGCAGTACCCCTACGAGCAGTACTTC | TRBV7-9 | NA | NA | TRBJ2-7
CASNRFRDSYNEQFF | TGTGCCAGCAACCGATTCCGGGACTCATACAATGAGCAGTTCTTC | TRBV5-8 | few | NA | TRBJ2-1
CASSSSGLKTQYF | TGTGCCAGTAGTTCCTCAGGGTTGAAGACCCAGTACTTC | TRBV19 | NA | NA | TRBJ2-5
CASRKVGAETQYF | TGTGCCAGCAGGAAAGTGGGGGCAGAGACCCAGTACTTC | TRBV7-2 | few | NA | TRBJ2-5
CASSLYPPGVAGGRAEAFF | TGTGCCAGCAGTTTATATCCCCCTGGAGTAGCGGGTGGGCGAGCTGAAGCTTTCTTT | TRBV27 | few | NA | TRBJ1-1
CASGGLPGLADTQYF | TGTGCCAGCGGGGGACTACCGGGTTTGGCAGATACGCAGTATTTT | TRBV6-4 | NA | TRBD2 | TRBJ2-3
CASRDGATNEKLFF | TGTGCCAGCAGGGACGGTGCAACTAATGAAAAACTGTTTTTT | TRBV5-6 | many | NA | TRBJ1-4
CARQDTVYETQYF | TGTGCCAGACAGGACACGGTCTACGAGACCCAGTACTTC | TRBV19 | many | NA | TRBJ2-5
CATRISGGGSTDTQYF | TGTGCCACCCGAATTAGCGGGGGAGGTAGCACAGATACGCAGTATTTT | TRBV21-1 | few | NA | TRBJ2-3
CAISESSGAANTGELFF | TGTGCCATCAGTGAGAGTAGCGGGGCGGCCAACACCGGGGAGCTGTTTTTT | TRBV10-3 | many | TRBD2 | TRBJ2-2
CASSTRANEQFF | TGTGCCAGCAGTACGAGGGCGAATGAGCAGTTCTTC | TRBV25-1 | NA | NA | TRBJ2-1
CASSLSPSSARGEKLFF | TGTGCCAGCAGTTTATCCCCCAGCTCTGCTCGTGGGGAAAAACTGTTTTTT | TRBV27 | NA | NA | TRBJ1-4
CASSSRGMATEAFF | TGTGCCAGCAGTTCCAGGGGTATGGCGACTGAAGCTTTCTTT | TRBV28 | few | NA | TRBJ1-1
CAISGHETQYF | TGTGCCATCAGTGGGCACGAGACCCAGTACTTC | TRBV10-3 | NA | NA | TRBJ2-5
CASVRWNEQFF | TGTGCCAGCGTAAGGTGGAATGAGCAGTTCTTC | TRBV6-2/TRBV6-3 | many | NA | TRBJ2-1
CASAWSNTQYF | TGTGCCAGCGCCTGGTCCAATACGCAGTATTTT | TRBV12-3/TRBV12-4 | few | NA | TRBJ2-3
CASSLGGRGTMLAKNIQYF | TGTGCCAGCAGCTTAGGAGGCAGGGGGACCATGTTGGCCAAAAACATTCAGTACTTC | TRBV7-2 | many | TRBD1 | TRBJ2-4
CASSPGLAGASSYNEQFF | TGTGCCAGTAGTCCCGGACTAGCGGGGGCCTCCTCCTACAATGAGCAGTTCTTC | TRBV19 | NA | TRBD2 | TRBJ2-1
CASRRTGPNTEAFF | TGTGCCAGCAGGCGCACAGGGCCGAACACTGAAGCTTTCTTT | TRBV7-3 | many | NA | TRBJ1-1
CASSLVGFYNEQFF | TGTGCCAGCAGTTTAGTGGGTTTCTACAATGAGCAGTTCTTC | TRBV12-3/TRBV12-4 | many | NA | TRBJ2-1
CASREGDREAGELFF | TGTGCCAGCAGGGAAGGAGACAGGGAAGCCGGGGAGCTGTTTTTT | TRBV25-1 | many | TRBD1 | TRBJ2-2
CASSQDYRGSYNEQFF | TGTGCCAGCAGCCAAGACTACAGGGGCTCCTACAATGAGCAGTTCTTC | TRBV14 | many | TRBD1 | TRBJ2-1
CASSPSWGRLYNEQFF | TGTGCCAGTAGTCCCTCCTGGGGGCGCCTCTACAATGAGCAGTTCTTC | TRBV19 | many | NA | TRBJ2-1
CASRDRAQETQYF | TGTGCCAGTAGGGACAGGGCCCAAGAGACCCAGTACTTC | TRBV19 | few | TRBD1 | TRBJ2-5
CATQQGVTGNTIYF | TGTGCCACACAACAGGGTGTAACTGGAAACACCATATATTTT | TRBV10-3 | few | NA | TRBJ1-3